The clone carrying this T cell receptor (beta chain) has more than one count but fewer than ten. Its antigen is undetermined. This CDR3 spans 13 amino acids. The germline V and J ends were trimmed by 6 bases and 4 bases, with 13 bases remaining between them. Germline lookup yields CDR1 GTSNPN and CDR2 SVGIG (reference sequence). This sample stems from a study of beta chain features in type 1 diabetes. Broader study findings: Reduced insertions and increased deletions marked VDJ junctions in type 1 diabetes patients. Patients with Type 1 diabetes showed moderately but significantly shorter TCRB CDR3s in all four CD4+ subsets. Healthy donors had naive, central memory and Treg TCRB repertoires that appeared less similar than those seen among patients.

Reverse transcription of all isolated RNA meant that expressed TCRB transcripts were sequenced. Libraries were prepared by immunoSEQ multiplex PCR; TCRdb keeps only in-frame clonotypes and omits some of them. The repertoire holds about 710,000 clones, with 11% to 15% as singletons. This TCR was recovered from a man younger than 35 with type 1 diabetes. The sequenced sample was naive CD4+ T cells from blood. The chain recombines TRBV30 with TRBJ1-3, with D maybe TRBD1 (6 bases). As DNA, the CDR3 is TGTGCCTGTAACCTACAGGGCGGAAACACCATATATTTT. It encodes CACNLQGGNTIYF.